These 32 T cell receptor beta chains came from one sample sequenced in a study of cytotoxic CD8 clonotypes in ibrutinib-treated CLL. Clones were sequenced by immunoSEQ multiplex PCR, and TCRdb holds only the in-frame ones, with some missing. The sample has roughly 250,000 clones, around 70% seen once. Sequencing used PBMCs, obtained after 24 months of ibrutinib treatment. These receptors were taken from a human donor with chronic lymphocytic leukemia.

The rearrangement joins TRBV5-6 to TRBJ2-3; no clear D. The CDR3 is made up of 16 amino acids. V was cut by 1 base and J by 0 bases, with 12 bases left in between. Germline V gene lookup returns CDR1 SGHDT and CDR2 YYEEEE. The CDR3 coding sequence is TGTGCCAGCAGCTTGTTGAGGACGGAGAGCACAGATACGCAGTATTTT. Amino acid sequence: CASSLLRTESTDTQYF.

The J gene is TRBJ1-2, the V gene TRBV27; D perhaps matches TRBD1 (5 bases). The CDR3 is made up of 18 amino acids. The ends were cut back, 2 bases at V and 8 bases at J, with 27 bases in the middle. The germline V gene has CDR1 MNHEY and CDR2 SMNVEV (reference sequence). The CDR3 loop reads CASSLVGLRGPNLEGYTF. The CDR3 DNA follows: TGTGCCAGCAGTTTAGTTGGTTTAAGGGGTCCCAACCTTGAGGGCTACACCTTC.

The CDR3 reads CASSLGQKTEAFF. The CDR3 DNA reads TGTGCCAGCAGTTTAGGCCAAAAGACTGAAGCTTTCTTT. The chain employs TRBV27 and TRBJ1-1; no clear D gene. Germline values: CDR1 MNHEY, CDR2 SMNVEV (reference sequence). V lost 2 bases and J lost 5, with 9 bases in between. This CDR3 comprises 13 residues.

This clone was detected only a few times. This chain connects TRBV9 to TRBJ2-1; 7 bases align to TRBD2. Trimming removed 1 base from V and 1 base from J; junction bases left unmatched: 5. The CDR3 is 16 residues long. Germline CDR1 reads SGDLS; CDR2 reads YYNGEE. CDR3 residues: CASSVIAGESYNEQFF. CDR3 DNA: TGTGCCAGCAGCGTAATCGCGGGAGAGTCCTACAATGAGCAGTTCTTC.

For the CDR3, the DNA is TGTGCCAGCAGTCAGTACAGGGGGCCTGGAAACACCATATATTTT. Translated: CASSQYRGPGNTIYF. V and J are TRBV28 and TRBJ1-3; 9 bases are a match to TRBD1. After removal of 5 bases from V and 2 bases from J, the junction contained 4 bases not matched to a gene. The CDR3 covers 15 residues. The germline V gene has CDR1 MDHEN and CDR2 SYDVKM.

V gene TRBV11-3 combines with J gene TRBJ2-3; TRBD1 aligns across 7 bases. Germline assignment: CDR1 SGHNT and CDR2 YENEEA. Unmatched junction bases numbered 4, after V lost 3 bases and J lost 4 bases. The CDR3 runs 14 residues. The CDR3 nucleotides read TGTGCCAGCAGCTTCGGACAGGCCCCAGATACGCAGTATTTT. Protein: CASSFGQAPDTQYF.

The chain employs TRBV30 and TRBJ1-1; TRBD1 might be the D (5 bases). The V and J ends lost 0 bases and 2 bases respectively, with 10 bases between them. From germline, CDR1 is GTSNPN and CDR2 SVGIG (reference sequence). The CDR3 is 14 amino acids. CDR3 loop: CAWSVTEINTEAFF. CDR3 in DNA: TGTGCCTGGAGTGTGACAGAGATAAACACTGAAGCTTTCTTT.

The rearrangement joins TRBV10-3 to TRBJ1-2; D uncertain. The V and J ends lost 4 bases and 6 bases respectively, with 12 bases between them. Germline-derived CDR1 and CDR2 are ENHRY and SYGVKD. The CDR3 covers 13 residues. CDR3 bases: TGTGCCATCAGTGTTAACACTGAGAATGGCTACACCTTC. Its translation is CAISVNTENGYTF.

This rearrangement joins TRBV19 to TRBJ1-5, with a possible D match to TRBD1 (5 bases). Trimming removed 8 bases at V and 0 bases at J, with 14 bases between. In germline, CDR1 is LNHDA, CDR2 SQIVND (reference sequence). This CDR3 has 15 residues. The CDR3 reads CASGAGHFSNQPQHF. The CDR3 DNA reads TGTGCCAGTGGGGCCGGCCACTTTAGCAATCAGCCCCAGCATTTT. Variable domain in full (rest from reference TRBV19 and TRBJ1-5): DGGITQSPKYLFRKEGQNVTLSCEQNLNHDAMYWYRQDPGQGLRLIYYSQIVNDFQKGDIAEGYSVSREKKESFPLTVTSAQKNPTAFYLCASGAGHFSNQPQHFGDGTRLSIL.

This clone came up a few times. CDR3 sequence: CASSLTTGDTHEQYF. CDR3 coding DNA: TGTGCCAGCAGCTTAACGACGGGAGATACGCACGAGCAGTACTTC. The J gene is TRBJ2-7, the V gene TRBV7-3; tentative D call: TRBD2 (6 bases). CDR1 is SGHTA and CDR2 is FQGTGA in the germline V gene. The CDR3 runs to 15 residues. V was shortened by 0 bases and J by 5 bases, with 14 bases between the two germline ends.

This clone was seen only a few times. The rearrangement uses TRBV6-1 and TRBJ2-3; D unclear. The ends were cut back, 3 bases at V and 6 bases at J, with 16 bases in the middle. This CDR3 has 15 residues. CDR1 is MNHNS, CDR2 SASEGT, per germline. Here the CDR3 reads CASSDGPSPPDTQYF. CDR3 sequence (DNA): TGTGCCAGCAGTGACGGTCCGAGCCCACCGGATACGCAGTATTTT.

V and J are TRBV7-6 and TRBJ2-6; unclear D gene. Germline V gene lookup returns CDR1 SGHVS and CDR2 FNYEAQ. V was cut by 1 base and J by 0 bases, with 7 bases left in between. The CDR3 spans 16 residues. In DNA form, the CDR3 reads TGTGCCAGCAGCTTAGACCCAACCTCTGGGGCCAACGTCCTGACTTTC. Protein product: CASSLDPTSGANVLTF.

This chain uses TRBV2 with TRBJ1-2; D is unresolved. CDR3 length: 11 amino acids. CDR1 and CDR2 from the germline V gene are SNHLY and FYNNEI. The V end lost 8 bases, the J end lost 2 bases, and 6 bases lay between the germline ends. CDR3 DNA: TGTGCCAGCGACGGGAACTATGGCTACACCTTC. Its translation: CASDGNYGYTF.

This clone appeared a few times. V usage is TRBV30 and J usage is TRBJ1-2, with a possible D match to TRBD1 (5 bases). CDR1 is GTSNPN and CDR2 is SVGIG in the germline V gene (reference sequence). V was clipped by 3 bases and J by 1 base, with 9 bases between them. The CDR3 runs to 13 residues. The CDR3 DNA reads as TGTGCCTGGAGGGGGCAGGGTAACTATGGCTACACCTTC. This sequence encodes CAWRGQGNYGYTF.

J is TRBJ2-1 and V is TRBV27; 12 bases line up with TRBD2. Germline-derived CDR1 and CDR2 are MNHEY and SMNVEV (reference sequence). The CDR3 covers 16 residues. V lost 6 bases, J lost 1 base, and 4 bases stayed unmatched. In DNA form, the CDR3 reads TGTGCCAGCAGACAACTAGCGGGAGGTTCCTACAATGAGCAGTTCTTC. Its protein product is CASRQLAGGSYNEQFF.

CDR3 coding DNA: TGTGCCAGCAGTACCACAGGGTGGGGAAACGAGCAGTACTTC. Its translation: CASSTTGWGNEQYF. This chain joins TRBV27 and TRBJ2-7, with D perhaps matching TRBD1 (6 bases). Trimming left V 5 bases short and J 5 bases short, with 16 bases between. The CDR3 contains 14 residues. Germline V gene data show CDR1 as MNHEY and CDR2 as SMNVEV (reference sequence).

The rearrangement joins TRBV11-3 to TRBJ1-1, with TRBD1 matching 7 bases. This CDR3 region has 15 residues. CDR1 SGHNT and CDR2 YENEEA come from the germline V gene. J lost 0 bases, V lost 4 bases, and 5 bases had no gene match. The CDR3 reads CASSWVQGVNTEAFF. The DNA for the CDR3 is TGTGCCAGCAGCTGGGTCCAGGGGGTGAACACTGAAGCTTTCTTT.

The chain uses TRBV27 and TRBJ2-7; D call uncertain. Germline loops: CDR1 MNHEY, CDR2 SMNVEV (reference sequence). V was pared by 2 bases and J by 6 bases, with 23 bases between. CDR3 size: 17 residues. The CDR3, as DNA: TGTGCCAGCAGTTTAAAAGATCGAGTGACTTTGCGTGGCGAGCAGTACTTC. Amino acids: CASSLKDRVTLRGEQYF.

The chain uses TRBV28 and TRBJ1-2; D unclear. This CDR3 region has 13 residues. V shed 7 bases and J shed 5 bases, with 14 bases lying between them. Germline values: CDR1 MDHEN, CDR2 SYDVKM. CDR3 nucleotides: TGTGCCAGCACCCGGATTAACAAATATGGCTACACCTTC. It specifies CASTRINKYGYTF.

J is TRBJ2-7 and V is TRBV27; 8 nucleotides agree with TRBD1. Germline loops: CDR1 MNHEY, CDR2 SMNVEV (reference sequence). Germline trimming cut 3 bases from V and 3 bases from J; bases unmatched to any gene: 13. The CDR3 has 17 residues. Here the CDR3 DNA reads TGTGCCAGCAGTTTCCTACCACCCGGGACAGGAGTCTACGAGCAGTACTTC. Translation: CASSFLPPGTGVYEQYF.

The J gene is TRBJ2-7, the V gene TRBV18; TRBD2 is a possible D gene (5 bases). V was cut by 6 bases and J by 2 bases, with 8 bases left in between. The CDR3 has 12 amino acids. Germline V gives CDR1 KGHSH, CDR2 LQKENI. The CDR3 reads CASSPSTYEQYF. For the CDR3, the DNA is TGTGCCAGCTCTCCTAGCACCTACGAGCAGTACTTC.

The rearrangement uses TRBV4-2 and TRBJ2-3, with 12 bases lining up with TRBD2. Unmatched junction bases numbered 4, after V lost 1 base and J lost 5 bases. The CDR3 length is 16 residues. Germline V gene sequence: CDR1 LGHNA, CDR2 YNFKEQ. CDR3 in amino acids: CASSQGTSGTGDTQYF. DNA for the CDR3: TGTGCCAGCAGCCAAGGGACTAGCGGGACCGGAGATACGCAGTATTTT.

This clone has only a few counts. The chain combines TRBV4-1 with TRBJ2-2, with 7 bases aligning to TRBD2. V shed 0 bases and J 4 bases; nucleotides not matched to a gene: 5. The CDR3 contains 16 residues. Germline V gene data show CDR1 as MGHRA and CDR2 as YSYEKL. The CDR3 sequence: CASSQDWASGTGELFF. As DNA, the CDR3 is TGCGCCAGCAGCCAAGATTGGGCTAGCGGCACCGGGGAGCTGTTTTTT.

The chain couples TRBV9 to TRBJ2-7; 10 nucleotides agree with TRBD2. CDR3 length: 17 amino acids. V trimming: 0 bases; J trimming: 4 bases; junction bases outside the gene matches: 10. Germline V gene sequence: CDR1 SGDLS, CDR2 YYNGEE. The CDR3 protein is CASSVAEASGSWYEQYF. CDR3 coding DNA: TGTGCCAGCAGCGTAGCGGAGGCTAGCGGGAGTTGGTACGAGCAGTACTTC.

The chain uses TRBV27 and TRBJ2-7; perhaps TRBD1 as D (5 bases). CDR1 is MNHEY and CDR2 is SMNVEV in the germline V gene (reference sequence). CDR3 length: 14 residues. V was pared by 5 bases and J by 4 bases, with 15 bases between. CDR3 sequence reads: CASSPTVRFYEQYF. The CDR3 DNA follows: TGTGCCAGCAGTCCGACAGTACGATTTTACGAGCAGTACTTC.

V gene TRBV7-8 combines with J gene TRBJ1-5; D is uncertain. Germline loops: CDR1 SGHVS, CDR2 FQNEAQ. The V end lost 2 bases, the J end lost 6 bases, and 17 bases lay between the germline ends. This CDR3 has 16 amino acids. CDR3 nucleotide sequence: TGTGCCAGCAGCTTATTGGAGACAAAACGAGGTCAGCCCCAGCATTTT. Amino acids: CASSLLETKRGQPQHF.

The chain is built from TRBV4-1 and TRBJ2-1; no reliable D call. The CDR3 is made up of 16 amino acids. CDR1 MGHRA and CDR2 YSYEKL come from the germline V gene. Trimming left V 0 bases short and J 2 bases short, with 11 bases between. DNA of the CDR3: TGCGCCAGCAGCCAAGATGCGGCAGAAACCTACAATGAGCAGTTCTTC. Its translation is CASSQDAAETYNEQFF.

The chain couples TRBV5-4 to TRBJ2-5, with D possibly matching TRBD1 (6 bases). The CDR3 has 13 residues. The V end was cut by 4 bases, the J end by 1 base, with 8 bases between. Germline CDR1 SGHNT, CDR2 YYREEE (reference sequence). This CDR3 is CASSRDTQETQYF. In DNA form, the CDR3 reads TGTGCCAGCAGCCGGGACACCCAAGAGACCCAGTACTTC. The whole variable domain, filled in from reference TRBV5-4 and TRBJ2-5, reads ETGVTQSPTHLIKTRGQQVTLRCSSQSGHNTVSWYQQALGQGPQFIFQYYREEENGRGNFPPRFSGLQFPNYSSELNVNALELDDSALYLCASSRDTQETQYFGPGTRLLVL.

This clone has only one observation. The chain employs TRBV2 and TRBJ2-3; 12 positions agree with TRBD2. Germline CDR1 is SNHLY and CDR2 is FYNNEI. V lost 6 bases and J lost 0; bases outside the gene matches: 7. There are 17 residues in the CDR3. The CDR3 is CASRVWGTSGSTDTQYF. The CDR3 DNA sequence: TGTGCCAGCAGGGTTTGGGGGACTAGCGGGAGCACAGATACGCAGTATTTT.

This clone has just a few counts. This sequence joins TRBV6-6 and TRBJ2-7; unclear D gene. This CDR3 is built from 12 residues. Germline loops: CDR1 MNHNY, CDR2 SVGAGI (reference sequence). V was pared by 0 bases and J by 6 bases, with 6 bases between. The DNA of the CDR3 is TGTGCCAGCAGTTACTCGAGATCCGAGCAGTACTTC. Translation: CASSYSRSEQYF.

The sample holds a few counts of this clone. This sequence joins TRBV30 and TRBJ2-2; the D is unclear. Germline CDR1 and CDR2: GTSNPN and SVGIG (reference sequence). The CDR3 is 11 residues long. Trimming stripped 2 bases from V and 7 bases from J, with 5 bases between. CDR3 residues: CAWSKGGELFF. CDR3 in DNA: TGTGCCTGGAGTAAGGGCGGGGAGCTGTTTTTT.

The chain combines TRBV28 with TRBJ1-5, with D possibly being TRBD1 (5 bases). V lost 7 bases to trimming and J lost 4 bases, with 11 bases between them. Germline V gene sequence: CDR1 MDHEN, CDR2 SYDVKM. CDR3 length: 13 residues. The CDR3 DNA is TGTGCCAGCACCGGGACTACGAATCAGCCCCAGCATTTT. Its protein is CASTGTTNQPQHF. Drawing the rest from reference TRBV28 and TRBJ1-5, the complete variable domain is DVKVTQSSRYLVKRTGEKVFLECVQDMDHENMFWYRQDPGLGLRLIYFSYDVKMKEKGDIPEGYSVSREKKERFSLILESASTNQTSMYLCASTGTTNQPQHFGDGTRLSIL.